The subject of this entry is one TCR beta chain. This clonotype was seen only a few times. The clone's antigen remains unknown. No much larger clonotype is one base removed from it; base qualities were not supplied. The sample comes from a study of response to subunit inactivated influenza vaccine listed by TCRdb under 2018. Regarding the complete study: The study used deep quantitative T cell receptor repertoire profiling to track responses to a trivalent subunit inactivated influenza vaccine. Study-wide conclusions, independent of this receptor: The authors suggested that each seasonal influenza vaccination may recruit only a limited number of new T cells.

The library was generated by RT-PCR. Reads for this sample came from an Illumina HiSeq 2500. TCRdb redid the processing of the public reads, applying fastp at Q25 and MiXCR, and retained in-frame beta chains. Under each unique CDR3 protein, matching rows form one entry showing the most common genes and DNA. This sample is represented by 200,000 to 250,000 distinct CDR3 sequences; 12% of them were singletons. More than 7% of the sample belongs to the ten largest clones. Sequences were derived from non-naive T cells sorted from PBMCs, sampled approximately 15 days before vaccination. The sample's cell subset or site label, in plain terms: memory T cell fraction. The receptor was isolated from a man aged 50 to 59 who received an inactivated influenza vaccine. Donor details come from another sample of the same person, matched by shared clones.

The nucleotide sequence reads as follows: TGTGCCAGCAGCTTGACGGGACAGGGTATCGGCAATCAGCCCCAGCATTTT. It translates to CASSLTGQGIGNQPQHF. Here the chain combines TRBV5-6 and TRBJ1-5; 9 central nucleotides agree with TRBD1. In the germline V gene, CDR1 corresponds to SGHDT and CDR2 to YYEEEE. The germline V and J ends show losses of 1 base and 2 bases respectively, and no gene match explains 7 bases of the junction. The CDR3 starts with the cysteine, ends with the phenylalanine, and has 17 residues. Kept here is only the CDR3 DNA, which spans 51 bases and is read in frame from base 1.